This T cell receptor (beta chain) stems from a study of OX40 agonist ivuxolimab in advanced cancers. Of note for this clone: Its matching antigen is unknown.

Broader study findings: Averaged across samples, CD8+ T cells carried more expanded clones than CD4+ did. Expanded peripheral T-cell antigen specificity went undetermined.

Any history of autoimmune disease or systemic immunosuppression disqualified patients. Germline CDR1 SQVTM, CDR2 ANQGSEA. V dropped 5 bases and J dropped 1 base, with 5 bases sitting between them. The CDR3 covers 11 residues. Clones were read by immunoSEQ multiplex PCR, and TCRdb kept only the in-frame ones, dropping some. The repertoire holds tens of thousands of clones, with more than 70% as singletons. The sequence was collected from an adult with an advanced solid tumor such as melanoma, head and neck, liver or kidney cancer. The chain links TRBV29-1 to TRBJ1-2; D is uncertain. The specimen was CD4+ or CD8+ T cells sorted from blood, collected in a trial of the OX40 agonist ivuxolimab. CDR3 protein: CSVTFNYGYTF. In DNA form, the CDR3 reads TGCAGCGTTACTTTTAACTATGGCTACACCTTC.